The rows below give T cell receptor beta chains drawn from one sample of a study of blood T cell repertoires in COVID-19. Sequencing used immunoSEQ multiplex PCR; TCRdb keeps in-frame clones, though not all of them. The sample shows about 36,000 clones, around four fifths of them seen only once. Specimen: peripheral blood. All receptors derive from a human donor in a cohort sampled during active COVID-19. Both conserved end residues are part of each CDR3. A D gene is named only where the DNA matches it firmly. Clone size is stated in some rows and not others, as once, few, many or a class when expanded.

d_call,clone_size,cdr3_length,v_call,j_call,cdr3_nt,cdr3_aa
NA,NA,12,TRBV5-1,TRBJ1-2,TGCGCCAGCAGCTTCCAGGAGGGGAGCTACACCTTC,CASSFQEGSYTF
NA,once,15,TRBV3-1/TRBV3-2,TRBJ1-1,TGTGCCAGCAGCCAAGCATCGGGGGGGAACACTGAAGCTTTCTTT,CASSQASGGNTEAFF
TRBD1,once,13,TRBV6-5,TRBJ1-2,TGTGCCAGCCGGGTCGGGCAGGGGGTCGGCTACACCTTC,CASRVGQGVGYTF
TRBD1,once,13,TRBV11-2,TRBJ2-5,TGTGCCAGCAGGAGGGACAGACAAGAGACCCAGTACTTC,CASRRDRQETQYF
NA,NA,13,TRBV6-6,TRBJ2-7,TGTGCCAGCAGTTACTTGCAGGGGTACGAGCAGTACTTC,CASSYLQGYEQYF
TRBD2,NA,14,TRBV6-5,TRBJ2-3,TGTGCCAGCAGCCTCAGCGGGACCACAGATACGCAGTATTTT,CASSLSGTTDTQYF
NA,NA,14,TRBV6-5,TRBJ1-6,TGTGCCAGCGAGGGCCAGTCCTATAATTCACCCCTCCACTTT,CASEGQSYNSPLHF
TRBD1,NA,16,TRBV5-6,TRBJ1-5,TGTGCCAGCAGCCTACGGGACAGGGGATTCGGTCAGCCCCAGCATTTT,CASSLRDRGFGQPQHF
TRBD2,NA,15,TRBV5-1,TRBJ2-1,TGCGCCAGCAGCTCACTAGCGGGGTCTAACAATGAGCAGTTCTTC,CASSSLAGSNNEQFF
NA,NA,15,TRBV7-2,TRBJ1-6,TGTGCCAGCAGCTTAGAGGTTGGGGGCCTTTCACCCCTCCACTTT,CASSLEVGGLSPLHF
TRBD2,NA,17,TRBV7-6,TRBJ2-5,TGTGCCAGCAGCTTAGGTGGGAGCGGGGGCCTCCAAGAGACCCAGTACTTC,CASSLGGSGGLQETQYF
NA,NA,15,TRBV3-1/TRBV3-2,TRBJ2-5,TGTGCCAGCAGCATAGGGGGTGAGGGGGAAGAGACCCAGTACTTC,CASSIGGEGEETQYF
TRBD2,NA,14,TRBV5-8,TRBJ2-3,TGTGCCAGCAATCTAGGCGCGGGGGGCGATACGCAGTATTTT,CASNLGAGGDTQYF
NA,NA,15,TRBV30,TRBJ1-1,TGTGCCTGGAGTGCCGATCAAACAGGGACGGTTGAAGCTTTCTTT,CAWSADQTGTVEAFF
NA,NA,11,TRBV20-1,TRBJ2-7,TGCAGTGCTAGTGTTAGCTACGAGCAGTACTTC,CSASVSYEQYF
TRBD2,NA,15,TRBV11-3,TRBJ2-3,TGTGCCAGCAGCCCCCCCGGGGGGTTGACAGATACGCAGTATTTT,CASSPPGGLTDTQYF
NA,once,14,TRBV6-5,TRBJ2-3,TGTGCCAGCAGGCATGGGACAAAGACAGATACGCAGTATTTT,CASRHGTKTDTQYF
TRBD2,NA,16,TRBV4-2,TRBJ2-5,TGTGCCAGCAGCCAAGATCGTAGCGGGGGACAAGAGACCCAGTACTTC,CASSQDRSGGQETQYF
NA,NA,15,TRBV7-3,TRBJ2-1,TGTGCCAGCAGCTTAAACGGAAGAGGCTTGGATGAGCAGTTCTTC,CASSLNGRGLDEQFF
NA,few,14,TRBV13,TRBJ2-7,TGTGCCAGCAGCTTAAACAGGAACTTCTACGAGCAGTACTTC,CASSLNRNFYEQYF
NA,few,13,TRBV27,TRBJ2-7,TGTGCCAGCAGTTTATTGGGAGACGGCGAGCAGTACTTC,CASSLLGDGEQYF
NA,NA,13,TRBV3-1/TRBV3-2,TRBJ1-1,TGTGCCAGCGAACCAGGGGTGGGGTCTGAAGCTTTCTTT,CASEPGVGSEAFF
TRBD2,few,17,TRBV7-9,TRBJ2-2,TGTGCCACACCGGGACTAGCGGGTTCTGCGATGGGCGGGGAGCTGTTTTTT,CATPGLAGSAMGGELFF
TRBD1,NA,13,TRBV7-9,TRBJ1-2,TGTGCCAGCAGCCCAGGACAGGACTATGGCTACACCTTC,CASSPGQDYGYTF
NA,once,12,TRBV28,TRBJ1-5,TGTGCCAGCACCTCCCTTCTTGAGGCCCAGCATTTT,CASTSLLEAQHF
NA,NA,12,TRBV10-3,TRBJ1-5,TGTGCCATCAGTGATTCGACTTCGCCCCAGCATTTT,CAISDSTSPQHF
TRBD2,NA,15,TRBV10-3,TRBJ2-7,TGTGCCATCAGTGAACCGAGCGGGGGCCGGGAAGAGCAGTACTTC,CAISEPSGGREEQYF
TRBD1,few,15,TRBV11-2,TRBJ2-7,TGTGCCAGCAGCTTAGGGGGACAGGGTTCCTACGAGCAGTACTTC,CASSLGGQGSYEQYF
NA,NA,12,TRBV19,TRBJ1-5,TGTGCCAGTAGTTTCAGAAATCAGCCCCAGCATTTT,CASSFRNQPQHF
NA,few,15,TRBV7-2,TRBJ1-3,TGTGCCAGCAGCTTACAGGGAAGCACTGGAAACACCATATATTTT,CASSLQGSTGNTIYF
NA,NA,16,TRBV27,TRBJ1-6,TGTGCCAGCAGTTTATACCCGCCGGAGAATAATTCACCCCTCCACTTT,CASSLYPPENNSPLHF
NA,NA,16,TRBV6-5,TRBJ1-1,TGTGCCAGCAGTTACGGGGGGGGGAGGACGACCACTGAAGCTTTCTTT,CASSYGGGRTTTEAFF
NA,NA,14,TRBV9,TRBJ2-3,TGTGCCAGCAGCGTACAGGGAAGAGAAGATACGCAGTATTTT,CASSVQGREDTQYF
TRBD1,NA,17,TRBV18,TRBJ2-3,TGTGCCAGCTCACCACAGGGGGCCGGAATCAGCACAGATACGCAGTATTTT,CASSPQGAGISTDTQYF
NA,NA,15,TRBV7-2,TRBJ1-3,TGTGCCAGCAGCTTCACAGGGCTCTCTGGAAACACCATATATTTT,CASSFTGLSGNTIYF
NA,NA,11,TRBV6-5,TRBJ1-5,TGTGCCAGCAGGGACTATCAGCCCCAGCATTTT,CASRDYQPQHF
NA,once,13,TRBV7-6,TRBJ2-7,TGTGCCAGCAGCTGGTCGGGAACCTACGAGCAGTACTTC,CASSWSGTYEQYF
NA,NA,16,TRBV4-3,TRBJ2-7,TGCGCCAGCAGCCAAGACGCTAGCGCCGTCTCCTACGAGCAGTACTTC,CASSQDASAVSYEQYF
NA,NA,13,TRBV6-6,TRBJ1-5,TGTGCCAGCAGTTTAACAGGGAATCAGCCCCAGCATTTT,CASSLTGNQPQHF
TRBD1,NA,15,TRBV28,TRBJ2-2,TGTGCCAGCAGTTTGGAGACAGGGGGCACCGGGGAGCTGTTTTTT,CASSLETGGTGELFF
NA,NA,14,TRBV21-1,TRBJ1-1,TGTGCCAGCAGCTCCCAGGGGGACAACACTGAAGCTTTCTTT,CASSSQGDNTEAFF
TRBD2,NA,15,TRBV2,TRBJ2-7,TGTGCCAGCAGGCCAGTGGGGAGGGGCTCCTACGAGCAGTACTTC,CASRPVGRGSYEQYF
TRBD1,NA,15,TRBV5-4,TRBJ2-2,TGTGCCAGCAGCCCCCTCGGGCAGGGGGTCGGGGAGCTGTTTTTT,CASSPLGQGVGELFF
NA,few,15,TRBV7-2,TRBJ2-3,TGTGCCAGCAGCTTAGGGCGGGGTGCACAGAATACGCAGTATTTT,CASSLGRGAQNTQYF
NA,NA,14,TRBV7-9,TRBJ2-7,TGTGCCAGCAGCTTAGGGGGGCCGATCTACGAGCAGTACTTC,CASSLGGPIYEQYF
NA,once,14,TRBV10-3,TRBJ1-1,TGTGCCGCCTCAAGAGGGAGGGAATGGACTGAAGCTTTCTTT,CAASRGREWTEAFF
NA,NA,13,TRBV7-6,TRBJ2-3,TGTGCCAGCAGCCAGCGGGGCACAGATACGCAGTATTTT,CASSQRGTDTQYF
TRBD1,NA,16,TRBV28,TRBJ1-2,TGTGCCAGCAGTTCACCTTCCGGGACAGCTAACTATGGCTACACCTTC,CASSSPSGTANYGYTF
NA,NA,16,TRBV9,TRBJ2-5,TGTGCCAGCAGCGTAGCGGGGGGCCTGGGCCAAGAGACCCAGTACTTC,CASSVAGGLGQETQYF
NA,once,16,TRBV5-4,TRBJ2-3,TGTGCCAGCAGCTTGGCCGAGACTAGGAACACAGATACGCAGTATTTT,CASSLAETRNTDTQYF
TRBD2,NA,15,TRBV7-8,TRBJ2-1,TGTGCCAGCAGCTTAGGGTGGGACTACACGGGTGAGCAGTTCTTC,CASSLGWDYTGEQFF
NA,NA,15,TRBV3-1/TRBV3-2,TRBJ2-1,TGTGCCAGCAGCCGCACAGCTTACTCCTACAATGAGCAGTTCTTC,CASSRTAYSYNEQFF